This T cell receptor beta chain derives from a study of control samples from healthy donors and cancer patients. This table comes from immunoSEQ multiplex PCR, and its TCRdb copy is limited to in-frame clones, with some not included. The sample includes about 83,000 clones, around 91% of them seen just once. The CDR3 length is 12 residues. V gave up 2 bases and J gave up 7 bases, with 9 bases separating them. Germline V gives CDR1 MNHEY, CDR2 SVGAGI. Material for sequencing was blood. The receptor's source is a man between 45 and 60 years old in good health. The chain uses TRBV6-5 and TRBJ2-7, with D hard to call. The CDR3 spells CASSYGVGEQYF. The CDR3 region has the DNA TGTGCCAGCAGTTACGGGGTGGGGGAGCAGTACTTC.